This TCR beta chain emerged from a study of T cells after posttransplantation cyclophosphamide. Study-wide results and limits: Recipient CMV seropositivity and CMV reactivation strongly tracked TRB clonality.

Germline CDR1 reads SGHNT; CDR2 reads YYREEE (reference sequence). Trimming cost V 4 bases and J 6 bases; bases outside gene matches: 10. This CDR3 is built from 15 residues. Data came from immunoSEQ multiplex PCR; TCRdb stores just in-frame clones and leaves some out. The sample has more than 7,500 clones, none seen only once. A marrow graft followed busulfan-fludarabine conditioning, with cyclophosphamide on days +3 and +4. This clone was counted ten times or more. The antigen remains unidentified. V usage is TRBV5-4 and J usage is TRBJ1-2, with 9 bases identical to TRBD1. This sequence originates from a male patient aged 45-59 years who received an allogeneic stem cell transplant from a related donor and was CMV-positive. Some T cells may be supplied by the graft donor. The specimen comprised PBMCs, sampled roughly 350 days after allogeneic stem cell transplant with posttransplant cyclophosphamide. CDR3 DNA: TGTGCCAGCAGCGCGCCGGGACAGGGTATGAATGGCTACACCTTC. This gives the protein CASSAPGQGMNGYTF.